This is a list of T cell receptor beta chains from one sample in a study of cytomegalovirus exposure and HLA in healthy donors. This table comes from immunoSEQ multiplex PCR, and its TCRdb copy is limited to in-frame clones, with some not included. The sample yields tens of thousands of clones, 65% seen once. The sample comprised PBMCs. These receptors originate from a man aged 50 to 59 in good health and CMV-seropositive. The conserved cysteine and the conserved F or W are not part of the CDR3 here. D genes are given only for firm matches. Part of the rows lack a size; the others show once, few, many or a class for expanded clones.

V gene	clone size	J gene	D gene	CDR3 protein
TRBV5-4	few	TRBJ2-7	-	ASSLAGPAYEQY
TRBV5-1	-	TRBJ2-3	-	ASSLSDTSSTDTQY
TRBV5-4	few	TRBJ2-2	-	ASSYGGSNTGELF
TRBV5-1	-	TRBJ2-7	TRBD2	ASSPGLVSYEQY
TRBV6-6	-	TRBJ1-2	TRBD1	ASSLTGAGGYT
TRBV7-2	-	TRBJ2-2	-	ASSLTPGRATGELF
TRBV5-1	-	TRBJ2-7	TRBD1	ASREGANEQY
TRBV4-1	-	TRBJ1-5	-	ASSQDQNQPQH
TRBV6-5	few	TRBJ2-5	TRBD2	ASSRPGLAAGTQY
TRBV30	-	TRBJ2-1	-	ASTKSSYNEQF
TRBV6-1	-	TRBJ2-7	TRBD1	ASSEDHRQGVAYEQY
TRBV28	few	TRBJ1-2	TRBD1	ASSSGQTNYGYT
TRBV7-2	-	TRBJ1-2	-	ASSLASPGWSYGYT
TRBV29-1	-	TRBJ1-4	-	SVEDRTNEKLF
TRBV28	-	TRBJ1-2	-	ASSLTGNYGYT
TRBV29-1	-	TRBJ1-2	-	SVPGQWEYGYT
TRBV28	-	TRBJ1-5	-	ASSLGGAVDQPQH
TRBV28	few	TRBJ2-6	-	ASSLTGSGANVLT
TRBV5-4	-	TRBJ1-1	-	ASSQGLTTRVNTEAF
TRBV6-5	few	TRBJ2-7	TRBD2	ASSYRTSTSEQY
TRBV11-3	few	TRBJ2-1	TRBD1	ASSLRDRDEQF
TRBV30	-	TRBJ2-1	TRBD2	AWDSGGYNEQF
TRBV11-2	-	TRBJ2-3	-	ASSLAQDTQY
TRBV28	-	TRBJ2-7	TRBD1	ASSTPGQGPYEQY
TRBV6-1	-	TRBJ2-3	-	ASSEFLRAGYTDTQY
TRBV9	-	TRBJ2-5	-	ASNAGSKWETQY
TRBV4-1	-	TRBJ2-7	TRBD1	ASSLRQGAQEQY
TRBV7-2	-	TRBJ2-5	TRBD1	ASSRTGRAQY
TRBV2	-	TRBJ2-7	-	ASRGTPSSYEQY
TRBV5-1	-	TRBJ2-3	TRBD2	ASSQERGPPSTDTQY
TRBV9	-	TRBJ2-1	TRBD1	ASSAAGQGSGNEQF
TRBV6-1	-	TRBJ2-2	TRBD2	ASYLAGGVTGELF
TRBV9	-	TRBJ2-4	-	ASSVSTGSIQY
TRBV6-5	-	TRBJ2-3	TRBD2	ASRGGMRADTQY
TRBV28	-	TRBJ1-2	-	ASSLWGPGGGYT
TRBV5-1	few	TRBJ1-5	-	ASDSHSNQPQH
TRBV25-1	-	TRBJ2-3	TRBD2	ASSEYRGLGLY
TRBV6-5	-	TRBJ2-7	TRBD1	ASSRGQGLYEQY
TRBV29-1	once	TRBJ2-3	-	SVEGQLSTDTQY
TRBV28	-	TRBJ1-4	-	ASSFTGPQEKLF
TRBV9	-	TRBJ1-3	-	ASSPGGSGDTIY
TRBV28	few	TRBJ1-4	-	ASSFGRVNEKLF
TRBV11-2	-	TRBJ2-5	TRBD2	ASSPPGLAKAETQY
TRBV28	-	TRBJ1-1	TRBD1	ASSPTGRHQGAF
TRBV27	-	TRBJ1-1	-	ASSFSGSEAF
TRBV7-6	-	TRBJ2-1	-	ASSLGAVNEQF
TRBV6-1	-	TRBJ1-5	-	ASSDYFRGNQPQH
TRBV6-1	medium-sized	TRBJ1-1	TRBD1	ASSEGRGQAF
TRBV9	-	TRBJ1-5	-	ASNGGSSNQPQH
TRBV19	-	TRBJ2-7	TRBD1	ASSPRDRGSLEQY
TRBV10-3	-	TRBJ1-3	-	AISPTRTTMDLGNTIY
TRBV15	-	TRBJ2-1	-	ATSRGMEAYNEQF
TRBV30	-	TRBJ1-1	-	AWSAGGGDTEAF
TRBV2	-	TRBJ2-1	-	ASSPRLLGIYEQF
TRBV6-6	-	TRBJ1-5	-	ASSLDPGQPQH
TRBV7-9	-	TRBJ2-7	-	ASSDTSGYEQY
TRBV7-9	-	TRBJ1-3	TRBD1	ASSPQGTGNTIY
TRBV10-3	-	TRBJ2-7	TRBD2	AISEGLAEISYEQY
TRBV30	once	TRBJ2-7	-	AWSADTYEQY
TRBV6-5	-	TRBJ2-7	TRBD2	ASREGGRYEQY